A single sample is the source of the 28 T cell receptor beta chains below, sequenced in a study of T cell repertoires in cytomegalovirus infection. MiXCR, applied by TCRdb to the reads, yields one record per CDR3 protein. The sample yields approximately 120,000 distinct CDR3 sequences, 30% to 40% seen once. Antigens of these TCRs are unknown. Here the sequenced sample was CD8+ T cells from cultured PBMCs, taken from culture after CMV antigen stimulation. The source of these receptors is a human donor in good health (CMV status not recorded). Some clones in this sample may be carry-over from other donors' samples.

This clonotype came up once. The chain employs TRBV27 and TRBJ1-1; no definite D call. CDR1 is MNHEY and CDR2 is SMNVEV in the germline V gene (reference sequence). CDR3 length: 13 residues. V was clipped by 4 bases and J by 10 bases, with 16 bases between them. The CDR3 spells CASSSNSYRGAFF. CDR3 nucleotides: TGTGCCAGCAGTTCAAACAGCTATCGCGGAGCTTTCTTT.

This clonotype was seen repeatedly, ten times or more. This chain uses TRBV4-3 with TRBJ1-2; tentatively, D is TRBD1 (5 bases). CDR3 length: 16 residues. The germline V gene has CDR1 LGHNA and CDR2 YSLEER. Trimming cost V 0 bases and J 4 bases, with 15 bases left between them. CDR3 in amino acids: CASSQDRLRGFYGYTF. The CDR3 nucleotides are TGCGCCAGCAGCCAAGATCGGCTGAGGGGTTTCTATGGCTACACCTTC.

This clonotype was observed a few times. The V gene is TRBV29-1, the J gene TRBJ1-1, with D possibly being TRBD1 (6 bases). The CDR3 has 14 amino acids. V shed 6 bases and J shed 4 bases, with 18 bases lying between them. Looked up from germline, CDR1 is SQVTM and CDR2 is ANQGSEA. The CDR3, as DNA: TGCAGCGTCGAAAGAGGGGGATGGGGCACTGAAGCTTTCTTT. This encodes CSVERGGWGTEAFF.

This clonotype has more than one count but fewer than ten. The CDR3 loop is CASSFYQGARVPTGAFF. CDR3 DNA sequence: TGTGCCAGCAGTTTCTATCAGGGGGCGCGGGTCCCCACAGGTGCTTTCTTT. The J gene is TRBJ1-1, the V gene TRBV28; TRBD1 matches at 8 bases. There are 17 residues in the CDR3. V lost 3 bases, J lost 11 bases, and 20 bases stayed unmatched. Germline V lookup: CDR1 MDHEN, CDR2 SYDVKM.

The sample holds a few counts of this clonotype. V gene TRBV6-2 or TRBV6-3 combines with J gene TRBJ2-5, with D maybe TRBD1 (6 bases). Germline CDR1 MNHEY, CDR2 SVGEGT. V lost 6 bases, J lost 3 bases, and 14 bases lay in between. The CDR3 sequence is 14 residues long. CDR3 nucleotide sequence: TGTGCCAGCAGCTCCGGGACAAAAAAAGAGACCCAGTACTTC. Translating it yields CASSSGTKKETQYF.

This clonotype was detected many times. V usage is TRBV7-6 and J usage is TRBJ2-3, with 10 bases that match TRBD2. The V gene's germline CDR1 is SGHVS and CDR2 FNYEAQ. V shed 1 base, J shed 2 bases, and the junction held 9 bases outside the gene matches. The CDR3 runs to 18 residues. This CDR3 reads CASSLEASGGAFTDTQYF. DNA for the CDR3: TGTGCCAGCAGCTTAGAGGCGAGCGGGGGGGCTTTCACAGATACGCAGTATTTT.

This clonotype was counted a few times. The chain couples TRBV7-6 to TRBJ2-3; 8 positions agree with TRBD1. The germline gives CDR1 SGHVS, CDR2 FNYEAQ. V lost 4 bases and J lost 4; bases outside the gene matches: 4. The CDR3 totals 14 residues. The CDR3 here is CASSSLQGADTQYF. CDR3 bases: TGTGCCAGCAGCTCCCTACAGGGGGCAGATACGCAGTATTTT.

This clonotype was seen more than once but under ten times. The rearrangement links TRBV4-1 to TRBJ2-1; TRBD2 might be the D (5 bases). Germline V lookup: CDR1 MGHRA, CDR2 YSYEKL. CDR3 length equals 17 residues. Trimming shortened V by 1 base and J by 7 bases, and 20 bases separated the two germline ends. CDR3 coding DNA: TGCGCCAGCAGCCAAGCGGTGACGGGGATGCGGAAGAATGAGCAGTTCTTC. This gives the protein CASSQAVTGMRKNEQFF.

The CDR3: CASSLNGVTYEQYF. DNA for the CDR3: TGTGCCAGCAGCTTAAACGGCGTCACCTACGAGCAGTACTTC. V and J are TRBV7-2 and TRBJ2-7; no clear D gene. The V end lost 2 bases, the J end lost 2 bases, and 10 bases lay between the germline ends. Germline CDR1 and CDR2: SGHTA and FQGNSA. This CDR3 comprises 14 residues.

The chain carries TRBV12-3 or TRBV12-4 and TRBJ2-5; D is uncertain. The V end lost 6 bases, the J end lost 5 bases, and 13 bases lay between the germline ends. This CDR3 region has 13 residues. The CDR3 DNA follows: TGTGCCAGCAGATCGGGCCTGGGGGAGACCCAGTACTTC. It codes for CASRSGLGETQYF.

This clonotype appeared many times. V is TRBV7-2 and J is TRBJ2-7; TRBD1 aligns across 9 bases. CDR1 and CDR2 from the germline V gene are SGHTA and FQGNSA. The CDR3 is made up of 14 amino acids. Trimming at V came to 5 bases and at J to 6 bases, leaving 8 bases not matched to a gene. The CDR3, as DNA: TGTGCCAGCAGCCAGGGACAGGGAATGGGCGAGCAGTACTTC. Translating it yields CASSQGQGMGEQYF.

This chain links TRBV10-3 with TRBJ1-2, with a tentative D call TRBD1 (5 bases). Germline V gene sequence: CDR1 ENHRY, CDR2 SYGVKD. This CDR3 comprises 13 residues. Trimming left V 2 bases short and J 5 bases short, with 9 bases between. CDR3 protein: CAISEGAGYGYTF. In DNA form, the CDR3 reads TGTGCCATCAGTGAGGGGGCAGGGTATGGCTACACCTTC.

This clonotype showed up many times. The CDR3: CASSLGAGALGYTF. The CDR3 nucleotides are TGTGCCAGCAGCTTAGGGGCAGGCGCTTTAGGCTACACCTTC. The chain combines TRBV7-9 with TRBJ1-2, with D unclear. This CDR3 spans 14 amino acids. V was trimmed by 1 base and J by 8 bases, leaving 14 bases between them. Germline CDR1 SEHNR, CDR2 FQNEAQ (reference sequence).

This clonotype was found a few times. The chain combines TRBV7-3 with TRBJ1-4; D remains ambiguous. The CDR3 has 15 residues. V was cut by 0 bases and J by 5 bases, with 10 bases left in between. The germline V gene has CDR1 SGHTA and CDR2 FQGTGA. The CDR3 DNA reads TGTGCCAGCAGCTTAACGGGTTCTCTAAATGAAAAACTGTTTTTT. Translated, it gives CASSLTGSLNEKLFF.

This chain connects TRBV6-6 to TRBJ2-7, with D perhaps TRBD2 (5 bases). CDR1 MNHNY and CDR2 SVGAGI come from the germline V gene (reference sequence). The CDR3 has 14 residues. V was shortened by 5 bases and J by 3 bases, with 14 bases between the two germline ends. CDR3 region: CASSGVARYYEQYF. The CDR3, as DNA: TGTGCCAGCAGTGGGGTAGCGCGCTACTACGAGCAGTACTTC.

This clonotype was seen once. The V gene is TRBV15, the J gene TRBJ1-1; D is uncertain. V was pared by 7 bases and J by 3 bases, with 9 bases between. The germline V gene has CDR1 LNHNV and CDR2 YYDKDF (reference sequence). The CDR3 sequence is 12 residues long. The CDR3 DNA reads TGTGCCACCACCCACACCTACACTGAAGCTTTCTTT. It translates to CATTHTYTEAFF.

This rearrangement joins TRBV4-1 to TRBJ1-1, with 8 nucleotides matching TRBD1. Germline V gene data show CDR1 as MGHRA and CDR2 as YSYEKL. Unmatched junction bases numbered 8, after V lost 3 bases and J lost 5 bases. The CDR3 extends over 15 amino acids. CDR3 in amino acids: CASSQDTGGGTEAFF. The DNA of the CDR3 is TGCGCCAGCAGCCAGGACACAGGGGGGGGGACTGAAGCTTTCTTT.

V and J are TRBV4-1 and TRBJ2-3, with D possibly TRBD2 on 6 matching bases. The germline V gene has CDR1 MGHRA and CDR2 YSYEKL. The length of the CDR3 is 18 residues. V was cut by 1 base and J by 0 bases, with 17 bases left in between. CDR3: CASSQGPGGGDSTDTQYF. In nucleotides, the CDR3 is TGCGCCAGCAGCCAAGGCCCCGGTGGAGGGGACAGCACAGATACGCAGTATTTT.

This rearrangement joins TRBV4-1 to TRBJ2-7, with 7 bases matching TRBD2. Unmatched junction bases numbered 9, after V lost 2 bases and J lost 5 bases. CDR3 length: 15 amino acids. In germline, CDR1 is MGHRA, CDR2 YSYEKL. CDR3 loop: CASSQSTGRWDEQYF. The CDR3 DNA sequence: TGCGCCAGCAGCCAATCGACCGGGAGGTGGGACGAGCAGTACTTC.

This rearrangement joins TRBV2 to TRBJ2-7; the D is unclear. From germline, CDR1 is SNHLY and CDR2 FYNNEI. The V end was cut by 1 base, the J end by 4 bases, with 11 bases between. The CDR3 totals 14 residues. CDR3: CASSEGPEIYEQYF. CDR3 in DNA: TGTGCCAGCAGTGAAGGTCCGGAGATTTACGAGCAGTACTTC.

This clonotype has only a few counts. The chain has TRBV2 and TRBJ1-1, with a weak D call TRBD1 (5 bases). CDR1 and CDR2 (germline): SNHLY, FYNNEI. V was pared by 2 bases and J by 5 bases, with 18 bases between. CDR3 length: 16 residues. The CDR3 DNA reads as TGTGCCAGCAGTGAATATCCAGGGCAGGGATTGACTGAAGCTTTCTTT. Translation gives CASSEYPGQGLTEAFF.

This clonotype turned up a few times. The chain combines TRBV6-1 with TRBJ1-1, with no clear D. Germline V gene lookup returns CDR1 MNHNS and CDR2 SASEGT. V was clipped by 5 bases and J by 1 base, with 11 bases between them. The CDR3 contains 14 residues. In DNA, the CDR3 is TGTGCCAGCAGTCTGGGCAGGACGAACACTGAAGCTTTCTTT. This translates into CASSLGRTNTEAFF.

Comments on this clonotype: The conserved phenylalanine or tryptophan is not found at the CDR3 terminus, so this likely reflects a read error. The V gene is TRBV6-2 or TRBV6-3, the J gene TRBJ2-1; TRBD1 matches 9 bases. This CDR3 contains 16 residues. Germline trimming cut 2 bases from V and 8 bases from J; bases unmatched to any gene: 10. Germline V gives CDR1 MNHEY, CDR2 SVGEGT. CDR3 loop: CASSYEGTGKVDEQFI. The DNA of the CDR3 is TGTGCCAGCAGTTACGAAGGGACAGGGAAGGTCGATGAGCAGTTCATC.

This clonotype was detected once. The chain joins TRBV20-1 to TRBJ2-7, with TRBD1 matching over 7 bases. Germline CDR1 and CDR2: DFQATT and SNEGSKA (reference sequence). CDR3 size: 14 residues. Trimming took 6 bases from V and 0 from J; bases not matched to a gene: 8. This CDR3 reads CSAIDRVYSYEQYF. CDR3 sequence (DNA): TGCAGTGCGATAGACAGGGTCTACTCCTACGAGCAGTACTTC.

The V gene is TRBV7-9, the J gene TRBJ1-2; tentative D call: TRBD1 (5 bases). Germline V CDR1 and CDR2: SEHNR, FQNEAQ (reference sequence). The CDR3 has 15 amino acids. Trimming left V 4 bases short and J 7 bases short, with 19 bases between. Here the CDR3 reads CASSYDSGPLGGYTF. In DNA, the CDR3 is TGTGCCAGCAGCTATGACAGTGGGCCCCTGGGTGGCTACACCTTC.

J is TRBJ2-5 and V is TRBV12-3 or TRBV12-4; 7 bases line up with TRBD2. CDR3 length: 13 amino acids. With 6 bases clipped from V and 4 bases from J, the junction kept 5 bases outside the gene matches. The CDR3 protein is CASSTRTRETQYF. The DNA of the CDR3 is TGTGCCAGCAGCACCCGGACTAGAGAGACCCAGTACTTC.

This clonotype was picked up a small number of times. The CDR3: CASSPGGGYEAFF. In DNA, the CDR3 is TGTGCCAGCAGTCCGGGTGGAGGGTATGAAGCTTTCTTT. J is TRBJ1-1 and V is TRBV12-3 or TRBV12-4; D is uncertain. V lost 5 bases and J lost 7, with 14 bases in between. This CDR3 is built from 13 residues.

This clonotype was counted many times. The rearrangement links TRBV20-1 to TRBJ1-1; 8 positions agree with TRBD1. Trimming cost V 6 bases and J 1 base; bases outside gene matches: 4. The length of the CDR3 is 13 residues. The germline CDR1 and CDR2 sequences are DFQATT and SNEGSKA (reference sequence). The chain's CDR3 is CSARTGRNTEAFF. The CDR3, as DNA: TGCAGTGCCCGGACAGGGAGGAACACTGAAGCTTTCTTT.